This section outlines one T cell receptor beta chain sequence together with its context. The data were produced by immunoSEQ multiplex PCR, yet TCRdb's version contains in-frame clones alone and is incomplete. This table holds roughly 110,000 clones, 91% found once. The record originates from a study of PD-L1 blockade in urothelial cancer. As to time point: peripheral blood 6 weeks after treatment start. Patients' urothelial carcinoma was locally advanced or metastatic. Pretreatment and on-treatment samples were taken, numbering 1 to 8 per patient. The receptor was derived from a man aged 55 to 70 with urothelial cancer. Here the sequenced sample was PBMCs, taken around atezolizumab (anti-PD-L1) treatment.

The CDR3 sequence is CASSSAPPGMGGYTF. CDR3 nucleotide sequence: TGTGCCAGCAGCTCCGCCCCGCCGGGGATGGGTGGCTACACCTTC. The rearrangement joins TRBV7-6 to TRBJ1-2; D is undetermined. Trimming left V 4 bases short and J 7 bases short, with 19 bases between. Germline-derived CDR1 and CDR2 are SGHVS and FNYEAQ. The CDR3 length is 15 residues.